The present T cell receptor (beta chain) was sequenced within a study of Graves' ophthalmopathy and Graves' hyperthyroidism (dated by TCRdb to between 2018 and 2020). Turning to the overall study: Peripheral blood was collected at initial diagnosis, prior to any treatment. The study used TCR beta repertoire signatures to distinguish Graves' ophthalmopathy from Graves' hyperthyroidism and to predict progression to ophthalmopathy. In total, 135 blood samples were TCR-sequenced: approximately 40 ophthalmopathy, some 75 hyperthyroidism and approximately 17 hyperthyroidism-to-ophthalmopathy patients. A discovery set of 100 patients (43 ophthalmopathy, 55 to 65 stable hyperthyroidism) was enrolled to explore V-J signatures distinguishing ophthalmopathy from hyperthyroidism. For independent validation, a separate cohort was made up of 18 hyperthyroidism patients plus 17 patients who later progressed from hyperthyroidism to ophthalmopathy. In roughly 6 hyperthyroidism patients, T-cell repertoires of thyroid tissue and blood were compared. Following sampling, methimazole starting at 30 mg daily was administered to hyperthyroidism patients, and high-dose intravenous methylprednisolone was administered to ophthalmopathy patients. The 85 to 100 discovery patients were divided at random into training and test sets in a 7:3 ratio. Findings and caveats that apply to the study as a whole: No statistical method was used to set the sample size in advance, and the investigators knew which group each participant was assigned to. Most expanded thyroid clonotypes with a frequency above 0.001 also appeared in blood, which suggests that blood repertoires may reflect the immune response in the thyroid. In validation, the model predicted ophthalmopathy progression with about 70% sensitivity and roughly 72% specificity; some 13 predicted patients were CT-confirmed with GO in a median of about 6.1 months. In cross-validation, the 13-signature model distinguished ophthalmopathy from stable hyperthyroidism with around 86% sensitivity and 81% to 82% specificity, while in the test set the corresponding values were about 80% and 75%.

Ophthalmopathy patients were characterized by moderately to severely active disease, a Clinical Activity Score of at least 3, a NOSPECS grade of at least 4, and a disease duration under 3 months. Patients with other autoimmune diseases, uncontrolled infections, pregnancy or lactation were excluded from the study. Diagnosis was based on clinical symptoms, serum thyroxine, TRAb, thyroid ultrasound and orbital computed tomography. PBMCs were isolated from approximately 10 ml of fresh peripheral blood by Ficoll-Paque density gradient centrifugation. Total RNA was extracted with Trizol reagent and quality-checked on an Agilent 2100 Bioanalyzer. Turning to this clonotype: Its target antigen remains unknown. The sample holds no much larger clone one base away, and base qualities are not on file.

CDR3 length: 15 amino acids, cysteine to phenylalanine. Just CDR3 DNA is preserved here, 45 bases in frame from base 1. CDR1 and CDR2 are read off the germline V gene as LGHNA and YSLEER. The germline ends are 12 bases apart after V is trimmed by 5 bases and J by 2 bases. For repertoire sequencing, the TCR beta CDR3 regions were amplified from RNA transcripts. The first round was an RT-PCR using HTBI primers with the Qiagen OneStep RT-PCR kit, and this first round was followed by a second-round multiplex PCR, then size selection and purification. Libraries were sequenced on an Illumina HiSeq2000 using paired-end 100 bp reads. The paper's data handling went like this. SOAPnuke was used to process the reads, throwing out any read that had adapters, had uncalled bases, had a mean Phred below 15, or lacked an exact constant-primer or identifier match. High-quality paired reads were merged with COPE v1.2.5. Each unique nucleotide sequence was defined as a clonotype, and clonotypes were aligned to IMGT TRB V, D and J references with MiTCR v1.1. The analysis was limited to V-J combinations with a frequency above 0.0001, which together covered roughly 99% of the repertoires. A TCR clonal expansion and chaos score per V-J combination was defined as the ratio of F50 clonal expansion to chaos observed in the TCRdist matrix. Welch's t-statistics and random forest were used to narrow the features down to 13 V-J combinations, which were then fed into a naive Bayes classifier. The similarity between thyroid and blood repertoires was quantified using the Morisita-Horn index. TCRdb cleaned the public reads at Q25 with fastp, built clones with MiXCR and kept in-frame beta chains. A single entry per CDR3 protein holds the most common genes and DNA from its merged rows. TCRdb, not the original authors, processed these V and J calls. The table for this sample lists about 370,000 distinct CDR3 sequences; about 18% of them were counted only once. Jointly, the top ten make up about 1.6% of the sample.

The sequenced sample was peripheral blood. Recombination connected TRBV4-3 to TRBJ2-2; there is no confident call for the D gene. The clonotype originates from a young woman with Graves' ophthalmopathy. Donor details come from another sample of the same person, matched by shared clones. CDR3 loop: CASSFRTENTGELFF. DNA sequence: TGCGCCAGCAGCTTTAGGACGGAAAACACCGGGGAGCTGTTTTTT.